The present T cell receptor (beta chain) was sequenced within a study of blood T cell repertoires in COVID-19 (TCRdb year 2020). Notes on the research overall: Collaborator samples came from the United States, Italy and Spain and covered acute and convalescent phases of COVID-19. The prospective study material was composed of cDNA or gDNA derived from T cells, B-cell-depleted T cells, or PBMCs. Deeply sampled blood TCRbeta repertoires from subjects exposed to, actively infected with, or recovered from COVID-19 were included in the dataset. A freely available public database, intended as a resource for researchers studying the immune response to SARS-CoV-2, is where the repertoires were released. Samples came from the ongoing ImmuneRACE study (first 160 participants) plus 1,254 subjects from 6 global collaborators. A de-identified subject ID, COVID-19 status, age in years and sex were almost always included in the sample metadata. Where available, HLA class I and class II types were obtained from metadata supplied by the sample provider rather than from assay-based typing. Broad study findings and their caveats: How much clinical and demographic metadata was included differed by source and by participant, and the metadata was provided uncurated.

The immunoSEQ Assay, a bias-controlled multiplex PCR, was used to amplify TCRbeta CDR3 regions from genomic DNA. Per the original workflow: Nucleated cell counts per sample were estimated from amplification of reference gene primers within the assay. Sequence reads were collapsed and filtered to measure the absolute abundance of every unique TCRbeta CDR3 rearrangement. For each sample, productive Simpson clonality was calculated as the square root of Simpson's diversity index across productive rearrangements. TCRdb retrieved this table from immuneACCESS and kept in-frame rearrangements only. Not all clones are present; in checked studies, unresolved V genes account for under half, and no reason is known for the remainder. V and J calls and clone size are those listed in that table; D and trimming were worked out from the DNA. This sample has about 280,000 clones in its table, and approximately 85% of those were observed once. About 9.8% of the sample lies in the top ten.

This clone was observed a handful of times. Its antigen has not been determined. The sample holds no much larger clone one base away, and base qualities are not on file. CDR1 and CDR2 are drawn from the germline V gene: SGHTS, YDEGEE. Trimming removed 4 bases from V and 1 base from J, leaving 17 bases between the germline ends. The CDR3 contains 16 residues, cysteine and phenylalanine counted. The sequence is cut down to CDR3 DNA, 48 bases in frame from base 1. Each collaborating institution followed its own protocols to collect whole blood in K2EDTA tubes. Collaborator samples were shipped for TCRbeta analysis as frozen whole blood, isolated PBMCs, or DNA extracted from either sample type.

The rearranged segments are TRBV5-8 and TRBJ1-2; the D gene is perhaps TRBD1, on 6 matching bases. The source is a man younger than 30 with active or convalescent COVID-19. Sequencing was done on a sample of peripheral blood. The DNA is TGTGCCAGCAGCACCCGGACAGATATACTTAACTATGGCTACACCTTC. This yields the protein CASSTRTDILNYGYTF.